The source of this TCR beta chain is a study of T cells in Graves' hyperthyroidism and ophthalmopathy. Study-wide points: Blood shared most expanded thyroid clonotypes above 0.001. Ophthalmopathy could be told apart from stable hyperthyroidism with a 13 V-J model.

Investigators excluded patients with uncontrolled infection, other autoimmune disease, pregnancy or lactation. Clinical symptoms, serum thyroxine, TRAb, thyroid ultrasound and orbital computed tomography informed diagnoses. RNA transcripts provided the source from which TCR beta CDR3 regions were amplified. HTBI primers were used for first-round RT-PCR of the TCR CDR3. One entry per CDR3 protein, called by TCRdb with MiXCR from the multiplex PCR reads. The sample lists hundreds of thousands of distinct CDR3 sequences; roughly 15% were seen once. Trimming took off 0 bases at V and 0 bases at J, with 7 bases between the two ends. Germline V CDR1 and CDR2: ENHRY, SYGVKD. The CDR3 loop spans 15 amino acids. Comment on this clonotype: The antigen remains undetermined.

What was sequenced was blood. The rearrangement uses TRBV10-3 and TRBJ2-3; D is possibly TRBD1 (5 bases). The sequence derives from a woman in her thirties or forties with Graves' ophthalmopathy. The CDR3 DNA reads TGTGCCATCAGTGAGTCTGCAGGGAGCACAGATACGCAGTATTTT. Its translation: CAISESAGSTDTQYF.